Given below is one TCR beta chain in context. This entry comes from a study of blood T cell repertoires in COVID-19. Study details: T cells, B-cell-depleted T cells, or PBMCs provided the cDNA or gDNA that served as material.

In the authors' methods: Nucleated cell counts were estimated from reference gene primer amplification. Here immunoSEQ multiplex PCR was the method, and the copy in TCRdb shows in-frame clones only, minus some. For V, J and clone size, that table is used; D and trimming come from the DNA. The data contain approximately 310,000 clones, 70% to 90% of them singletons. Germline CDR1 reads SEHNR; CDR2 reads FQNEAQ (reference sequence). V lost 5 bases to trimming and J lost 5 bases; unmatched junction nucleotides: 7. This CDR3 has 16 amino acids. Across about two dozen US areas, participants ranged in age from 18 to 89 years. Clinical history reported by participants formed the basis on which cohorts were assigned.

The sequence was obtained from a man between 25 and 39 years old who had recovered from COVID-19. The chain is built from TRBV7-9 and TRBJ2-5; 14 bases align to TRBD2. The specimen sequenced was PBMCs or T cells enriched from blood (not recorded which). CDR3: CASSRGLAGGQETQYF. In DNA form, the CDR3 reads TGTGCCAGCAGCCGCGGACTAGCGGGGGGTCAGGAGACCCAGTACTTC.